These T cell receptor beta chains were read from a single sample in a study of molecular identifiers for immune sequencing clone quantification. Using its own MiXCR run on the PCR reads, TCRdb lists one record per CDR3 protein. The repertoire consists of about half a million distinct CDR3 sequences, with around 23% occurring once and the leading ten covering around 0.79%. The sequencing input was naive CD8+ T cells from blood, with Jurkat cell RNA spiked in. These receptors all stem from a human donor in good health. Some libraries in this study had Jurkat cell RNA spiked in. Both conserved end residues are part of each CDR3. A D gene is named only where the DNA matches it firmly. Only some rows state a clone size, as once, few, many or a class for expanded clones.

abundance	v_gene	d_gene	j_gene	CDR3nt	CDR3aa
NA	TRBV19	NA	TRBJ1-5	TGTGCCAGTAGCCATGGGACGGTTAATCAGCCCCAGCATTTT	CASSHGTVNQPQHF
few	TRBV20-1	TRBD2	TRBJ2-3	TGCAGTGCTAGAGGTCTGGTCGGGGGGGAGTCCACAGATACGCAGTATTTT	CSARGLVGGESTDTQYF
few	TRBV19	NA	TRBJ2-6	TGTGCCAGTAGTATACTGGGGATAGGGGCCAACGTCCTGACTTTC	CASSILGIGANVLTF
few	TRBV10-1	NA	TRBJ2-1	TGCGCCAGCAGTGATCTGGGCTCCTACAATGAGCAGTTCTTC	CASSDLGSYNEQFF
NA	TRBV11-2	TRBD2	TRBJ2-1	TGTGCCAGCACCGAACTAGCGGGGGGGATGGATGAGCAGTTCTTC	CASTELAGGMDEQFF
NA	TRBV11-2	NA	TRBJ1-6	TGTGCCAGCAGTACTTCAGTAGACTCCTATAATTCACCCCTCCACTTT	CASSTSVDSYNSPLHF
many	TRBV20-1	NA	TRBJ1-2	TGCAGTGCTAGAGACCGGGCTAACTATGGCTACACCTTC	CSARDRANYGYTF
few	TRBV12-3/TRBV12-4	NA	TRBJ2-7	TGTGCCAGCACTTCAGGTAACGAGCAGTACTTC	CASTSGNEQYF
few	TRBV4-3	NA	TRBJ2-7	TGCGCCAGCAGCCAGGCCTCGGACGTCTACGAGCAGTACTTC	CASSQASDVYEQYF
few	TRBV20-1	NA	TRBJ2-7	TGCAGTGCTAGAGGTAACGGGAACTACGAGCAGTACTTC	CSARGNGNYEQYF
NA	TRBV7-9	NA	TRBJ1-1	TGTGCCAGCAGCTCGCCCTTGGGCACTGAAGCTTTCTTT	CASSSPLGTEAFF
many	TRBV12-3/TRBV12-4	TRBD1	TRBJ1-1	TGTGCCAGCAGTGACAGGGATTGGACTGAAGCTTTCTTT	CASSDRDWTEAFF
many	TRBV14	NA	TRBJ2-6	TGTGCCAGCAGCCAAGGATGGGCCGTGAGGGCCAACGTCCTGACTTTC	CASSQGWAVRANVLTF
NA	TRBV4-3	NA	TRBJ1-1	TGCGCCAGCAGCCAAGATCTCGGGACAAGCACTGAAGCTTTCTTT	CASSQDLGTSTEAFF
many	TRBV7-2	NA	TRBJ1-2	TGTGCCAGCAGCTTAGAGCTGGGGTCCCCTTCAGACTATGGCTACACCTTC	CASSLELGSPSDYGYTF
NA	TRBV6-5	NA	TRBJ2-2	TGTGCCAGCAGTTACGGCTGGCCCACCGGGGAGCTGTTTTTT	CASSYGWPTGELFF
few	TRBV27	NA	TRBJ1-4	TGTGCCATCTCGAAGGGGTATAATGAAAAACTGTTTTTT	CAISKGYNEKLFF
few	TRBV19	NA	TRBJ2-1	TGTGCCAGTTCTCCTCTAGCGAAATACAATGAGCAGTTCTTC	CASSPLAKYNEQFF
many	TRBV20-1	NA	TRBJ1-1	TGCAGTGCTAGAGAGGGAGGGGCTACTGAAGCTTTCTTT	CSAREGGATEAFF
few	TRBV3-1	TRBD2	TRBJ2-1	TGTGCCAGCAGCCCCACCTGGACTAGTCAGGATGAGCAGTTCTTC	CASSPTWTSQDEQFF
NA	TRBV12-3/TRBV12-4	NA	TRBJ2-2	TGTGCCAGCGAAAACCTGGGGTCCGGGGAGCTGTTTTTT	CASENLGSGELFF
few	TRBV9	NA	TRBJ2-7	TGTGCCAGCAGCGTAGCCTACGGTCCCTACGAGCAGTACTTC	CASSVAYGPYEQYF
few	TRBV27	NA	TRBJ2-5	TGTGCCAGCAGTCCCTTAACCTTCCAAGAGACCCAGTACTTC	CASSPLTFQETQYF
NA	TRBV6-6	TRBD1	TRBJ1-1	TGTGCCAGCAGTTACCAGGGGGTAAGGACTGAAGCTTTCTTT	CASSYQGVRTEAFF
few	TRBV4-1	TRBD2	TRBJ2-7	TGCGCCAGCAGCCAAGGGGCGCGGGGGTCTGACTACGAGCAGTACTTC	CASSQGARGSDYEQYF
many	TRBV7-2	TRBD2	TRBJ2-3	TGTGCCAGCAGCTCCGGGACTAGCGGGGCAGATACGCAGTATTTT	CASSSGTSGADTQYF
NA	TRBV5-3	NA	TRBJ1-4	TGTGCCAGCAGCTGTTGGTTCAGGGAAGAAGAAAAACTGTTTTTT	CASSCWFREEEKLFF
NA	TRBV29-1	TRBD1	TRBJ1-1	TGCCGCGCCGGGGGGGCAGGGGGCTTGGTCTTGGCCACTGAAGCTTTCTTT	CRAGGAGGLVLATEAFF
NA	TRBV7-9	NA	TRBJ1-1	TGTGCCAGCAGCCCAACCGTAAAAACTGAAGCTTTCTTT	CASSPTVKTEAFF
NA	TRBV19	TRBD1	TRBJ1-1	TGTGCCAGTAGCGCAAAGAAGGGACAGTTGAACACTGAAGCTTTCTTT	CASSAKKGQLNTEAFF